Listed below are T cell receptor beta chains from one sample, sequenced in a study of blood T cell dynamics during melanoma immunotherapy. The table came from immunoSEQ multiplex PCR; TCRdb's copy has only in-frame clones and leaves some out. The sample lists tens of thousands of clones; 85% to 90% were seen once. The source was blood, collected from a patient treated with checkpoint blockade. These receptors originate from a human donor with melanoma. The CDR3 runs from the conserved cysteine through the conserved F or W. The D gene is left open where the match is weak. Rows may omit the clone size; those that give it use once, few, many or a size class.

v_call: TRBV13; j_call: TRBJ2-7; clone_size: -; d_call: -; cdr3_nt: TGTGCCAGCAGCCTAATAAACCTGAGCGTGCAGTACTTC; cdr3_aa: CASSLINLSVQYF
v_call: TRBV6-1; j_call: TRBJ1-3; clone_size: few; d_call: -; cdr3_nt: TGTGCCAGCAGTGAATGGGGGACCGCCTCTGGAAACACCATATATTTT; cdr3_aa: CASSEWGTASGNTIYF
v_call: TRBV19; j_call: TRBJ1-2; clone_size: few; d_call: -; cdr3_nt: TGTGCCAGTAGTATCCCAAGGGGCTATGGCTACACCTTC; cdr3_aa: CASSIPRGYGYTF
v_call: TRBV7-3; j_call: TRBJ2-3; clone_size: -; d_call: -; cdr3_nt: TGTGCCAGCAGCAATACAGATACGCAGTATTTT; cdr3_aa: CASSNTDTQYF
v_call: TRBV11-2; j_call: TRBJ2-7; clone_size: -; d_call: TRBD2; cdr3_nt: TGTGCCAGCAGCTTAGATAGTCAAGCGGGGGGCCTCAGCTCCTACGAGCAGTACTTC; cdr3_aa: CASSLDSQAGGLSSYEQYF
v_call: TRBV6-6; j_call: TRBJ1-6; clone_size: -; d_call: TRBD1; cdr3_nt: TGTGCCAGCAGTTCCCGGGACAGCGAGAATTCACCCCTCCACTTT; cdr3_aa: CASSSRDSENSPLHF
v_call: TRBV5-4; j_call: TRBJ1-2; clone_size: -; d_call: TRBD1; cdr3_nt: TGTGCCAGCAGCTTGGCAGGGGGCAGGGGCTACACCTTC; cdr3_aa: CASSLAGGRGYTF
v_call: TRBV5-6; j_call: TRBJ1-4; clone_size: -; d_call: -; cdr3_nt: TGTGCCAGCAGCCGGGGGGCAACTAATGAAAAACTGTTTTTT; cdr3_aa: CASSRGATNEKLFF
v_call: TRBV6-6; j_call: TRBJ2-1; clone_size: -; d_call: TRBD2; cdr3_nt: TGTGCCAGCAGTTACGGGACTAGCGGGCCCTACAATGAGCAGTTCTTC; cdr3_aa: CASSYGTSGPYNEQFF
v_call: TRBV10-1; j_call: TRBJ1-1; clone_size: -; d_call: TRBD1; cdr3_nt: TGCGCCAGCAGCGACACAGGGGCGGCAGGTACTGAAGCTTTCTTT; cdr3_aa: CASSDTGAAGTEAFF
v_call: TRBV19; j_call: TRBJ1-5; clone_size: few; d_call: -; cdr3_nt: TGTGCCAGTAGTCCCTCGGACAGCCGCAATCAGCCCCAGCATTTT; cdr3_aa: CASSPSDSRNQPQHF
v_call: TRBV7-6; j_call: TRBJ2-7; clone_size: -; d_call: -; cdr3_nt: TGTGCCAGCAGCCCGGGACAACCCCCCTACGAGCAGTACTTC; cdr3_aa: CASSPGQPPYEQYF
v_call: TRBV5-5; j_call: TRBJ2-7; clone_size: -; d_call: -; cdr3_nt: TGTGCCAGCAGCTTCTTCCCCCACGAGCAGTACTTC; cdr3_aa: CASSFFPHEQYF
v_call: TRBV6-1; j_call: TRBJ1-3; clone_size: -; d_call: TRBD1; cdr3_nt: TGTGCCAGCAGTGCCAGATCTCCGGGACAGGGAAACACCATATATTTT; cdr3_aa: CASSARSPGQGNTIYF
v_call: TRBV5-4; j_call: TRBJ2-7; clone_size: -; d_call: -; cdr3_nt: TGTGCCAGCAGCTTGTCCGGGGAGCAGTACTTC; cdr3_aa: CASSLSGEQYF
v_call: TRBV9; j_call: TRBJ2-1; clone_size: once; d_call: TRBD2; cdr3_nt: TGTGCCAGCAGCAAGGGGACTAGCGGGAGCTCCTACAATGAGCAGTTCTTC; cdr3_aa: CASSKGTSGSSYNEQFF
v_call: TRBV29-1; j_call: TRBJ2-7; clone_size: -; d_call: -; cdr3_nt: TGCAGCGTTGAAGAAGGGTCAGGGGCAATTGGCGAGCAGTACTTC; cdr3_aa: CSVEEGSGAIGEQYF
v_call: TRBV14; j_call: TRBJ2-6; clone_size: -; d_call: TRBD1; cdr3_nt: TGTGCCAGCAACCCGGGACAGCACTCTGGGGCCAACGTCCTGACTTTC; cdr3_aa: CASNPGQHSGANVLTF
v_call: TRBV23-1; j_call: TRBJ1-2; clone_size: -; d_call: TRBD1; cdr3_nt: TGCGCCAGCAGTCGGACAGGCGGCTACACCTTC; cdr3_aa: CASSRTGGYTF
v_call: TRBV18; j_call: TRBJ1-6; clone_size: -; d_call: -; cdr3_nt: TGTGCCAGCTCACCTTTCGGGGTGAATAATTCACCCCTCCACTTT; cdr3_aa: CASSPFGVNNSPLHF
v_call: TRBV19; j_call: TRBJ1-2; clone_size: -; d_call: -; cdr3_nt: TGTGCCAGTAGTGGGCCCGGGGGGGCTTCTAACTATGGCTACACCTTC; cdr3_aa: CASSGPGGASNYGYTF
v_call: TRBV7-6; j_call: TRBJ2-7; clone_size: -; d_call: -; cdr3_nt: TGTGCCAGCAGCCCCTACCCCCAGGGAAGTCGGTACGAGCAGTACTTC; cdr3_aa: CASSPYPQGSRYEQYF
v_call: TRBV10-3; j_call: TRBJ2-7; clone_size: -; d_call: -; cdr3_nt: TGTGCCATCAGTGAGATGGGGGACTCCTACGAGCAGTACTTC; cdr3_aa: CAISEMGDSYEQYF
v_call: TRBV25-1; j_call: TRBJ2-1; clone_size: -; d_call: -; cdr3_nt: TGTGCCAGCAGTGAATCCCGGGCAGGCAATGAGCAGTTCTTC; cdr3_aa: CASSESRAGNEQFF
v_call: TRBV18; j_call: TRBJ2-1; clone_size: -; d_call: TRBD2; cdr3_nt: TGTGCCAGCTCACCTACCAATAGGGAGGGTGAGCAGTTCTTC; cdr3_aa: CASSPTNREGEQFF
v_call: TRBV19; j_call: TRBJ2-3; clone_size: -; d_call: TRBD2; cdr3_nt: TGTGCCAGTAGTATAGGACTAGCAGTTAGCACAGATACGCAGTATTTT; cdr3_aa: CASSIGLAVSTDTQYF
v_call: TRBV2; j_call: TRBJ2-7; clone_size: -; d_call: -; cdr3_nt: TGTGCCAGCAGCGGGCGGACGGATCTCTCCTACGAGCAGTACTTC; cdr3_aa: CASSGRTDLSYEQYF
v_call: TRBV28; j_call: TRBJ2-2; clone_size: -; d_call: -; cdr3_nt: TGTGCCAGCAGTTTCCGGGGCGCAGGGACCGGGGAGCTGTTTTTT; cdr3_aa: CASSFRGAGTGELFF
v_call: TRBV21-1; j_call: TRBJ2-3; clone_size: -; d_call: -; cdr3_nt: TGTGCCAGCAGCAAGGGCCTCATTGTGGAGCGGGGAGGTCCTAGCACAGATACGCAGTATTTT; cdr3_aa: CASSKGLIVERGGPSTDTQYF
v_call: TRBV27; j_call: TRBJ1-3; clone_size: -; d_call: -; cdr3_nt: TGTGCCAGCAGGGCTGACACAAACTCTGGAAACACCATATATTTT; cdr3_aa: CASRADTNSGNTIYF
v_call: TRBV6-6; j_call: TRBJ2-7; clone_size: once; d_call: -; cdr3_nt: TGTGCCAGCACGGTACAGGAGGTGCGCTACGAGCAGTACTTC; cdr3_aa: CASTVQEVRYEQYF
v_call: TRBV18; j_call: TRBJ1-3; clone_size: few; d_call: -; cdr3_nt: TGTGCCAGCTCACCATATGATGCTGATGGAAACACCATATATTTT; cdr3_aa: CASSPYDADGNTIYF
v_call: TRBV19; j_call: TRBJ1-2; clone_size: few; d_call: -; cdr3_nt: TGTGCCAGTAGTAAAGGGTCCTATGGCTACACCTTC; cdr3_aa: CASSKGSYGYTF
v_call: TRBV19; j_call: TRBJ1-2; clone_size: -; d_call: -; cdr3_nt: TGTGCCAGTAGTCCGGACCCTTTTACTAGGAACTATGGCTACACCTTC; cdr3_aa: CASSPDPFTRNYGYTF
v_call: TRBV28; j_call: TRBJ2-5; clone_size: -; d_call: -; cdr3_nt: TGTGCCAGCAGACCGGGCGGGAGAGGGGGAGAGACCCAGTACTTC; cdr3_aa: CASRPGGRGGETQYF
v_call: TRBV30; j_call: TRBJ1-5; clone_size: -; d_call: TRBD1; cdr3_nt: TGTGCCTGGAGAGTCGGGACAGGGAGCAATCAGCCCCAGCATTTT; cdr3_aa: CAWRVGTGSNQPQHF
v_call: TRBV5-5; j_call: TRBJ2-1; clone_size: -; d_call: TRBD2; cdr3_nt: TGTGCCAGCAGCTTTTTAGCGGGATTGGGCAATGAGCAGTTCTTC; cdr3_aa: CASSFLAGLGNEQFF
v_call: TRBV7-2; j_call: TRBJ2-7; clone_size: -; d_call: -; cdr3_nt: TGTGCCAGCAGCTTAGGAGGGGGGGGTCTCCCCTACGAGCAGTACTTC; cdr3_aa: CASSLGGGGLPYEQYF
v_call: TRBV25-1; j_call: TRBJ1-1; clone_size: -; d_call: -; cdr3_nt: TGTGCCAGCAGGACAGTTGGTATAGGTACTGAAGCTTTCTTT; cdr3_aa: CASRTVGIGTEAFF
v_call: TRBV19; j_call: TRBJ1-3; clone_size: -; d_call: -; cdr3_nt: TGTGCCAGTAGTATTGGACTTCTCACTGGAAACACCATATATTTT; cdr3_aa: CASSIGLLTGNTIYF
v_call: TRBV6-6; j_call: TRBJ1-2; clone_size: -; d_call: TRBD1; cdr3_nt: TGTGCCAGCAGTGGGAACAGGGGGCTGAACTATGGCTACACCTTC; cdr3_aa: CASSGNRGLNYGYTF
v_call: TRBV6-5; j_call: TRBJ2-7; clone_size: -; d_call: -; cdr3_nt: TGTGCCAGCAGGGCAGGGTACGAGCAGTACTTC; cdr3_aa: CASRAGYEQYF
v_call: TRBV19; j_call: TRBJ1-4; clone_size: few; d_call: -; cdr3_nt: TGTGCCAGTAGTATAAGTGGACAGTTTAATGAAAAACTGTTTTTT; cdr3_aa: CASSISGQFNEKLFF
v_call: TRBV30; j_call: TRBJ1-2; clone_size: -; d_call: -; cdr3_nt: TGTGCCTGGAGTCCCGGGACGGGTGGCTACACCTTC; cdr3_aa: CAWSPGTGGYTF
v_call: TRBV13; j_call: TRBJ2-5; clone_size: -; d_call: TRBD2; cdr3_nt: TGTGCCAGCAGCTCTGGACTAGCGGGAGGAGGGGAGACCCAGTACTTC; cdr3_aa: CASSSGLAGGGETQYF